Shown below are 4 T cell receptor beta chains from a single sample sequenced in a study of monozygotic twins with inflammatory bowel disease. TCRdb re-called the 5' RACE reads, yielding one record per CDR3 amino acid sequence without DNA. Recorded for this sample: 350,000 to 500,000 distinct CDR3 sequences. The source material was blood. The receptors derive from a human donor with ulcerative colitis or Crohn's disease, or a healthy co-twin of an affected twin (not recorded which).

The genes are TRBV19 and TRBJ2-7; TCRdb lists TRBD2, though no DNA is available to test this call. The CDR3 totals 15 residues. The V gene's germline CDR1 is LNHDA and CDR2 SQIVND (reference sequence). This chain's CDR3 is CASSNLGAGRYEQYF.

The CDR3: CSATWGLSSYNEQFF. The rearrangement uses TRBV20-1 and TRBJ2-1; lacking DNA, the TRBD1 call made by TCRdb goes unchecked. From germline, CDR1 is DFQATT and CDR2 SNEGSKA (reference sequence). There are 15 residues in the CDR3.

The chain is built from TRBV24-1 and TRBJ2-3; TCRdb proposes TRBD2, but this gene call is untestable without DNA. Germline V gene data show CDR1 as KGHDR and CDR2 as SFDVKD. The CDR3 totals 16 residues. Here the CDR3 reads CATSDPRRELGDTQYF.

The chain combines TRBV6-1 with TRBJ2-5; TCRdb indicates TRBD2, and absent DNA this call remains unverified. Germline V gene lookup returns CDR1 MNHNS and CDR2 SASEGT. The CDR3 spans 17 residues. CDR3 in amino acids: CASRDLGGSGSQETQYF.